This entry describes one T cell receptor (beta chain). The data stem from a study of blood T cell repertoires in COVID-19. Study-level background: Sites in the United States, Italy and Spain provided acute and convalescent COVID-19 samples.

Produced via immunoSEQ multiplex PCR; TCRdb's table is partial and in-frame only. Of around 170,000 clones listed, 70% to 90% were seen once; the top ten hold 3.5% to 4%. This CDR3 is built from 17 residues. Trimming cost V 0 bases and J 2 bases; bases outside gene matches: 10. CDR1 is SGHRS and CDR2 is YFSETQ in the germline V gene. The sequencing sample was made of peripheral blood. The source is a woman in her seventies with acute or convalescent COVID-19. This chain joins TRBV5-1 and TRBJ2-5; 7 positions agree with TRBD2. CDR3 DNA: TGCGCCAGCAGCTTGGGGAGCGGGACCGGTTCGCAAGAGACCCAGTACTTC. Residues: CASSLGSGTGSQETQYF.